A single sample gave rise to the 18 T cell receptor beta chains below, sequenced in a study of blood T cell repertoires in COVID-19. The protocol was immunoSEQ multiplex PCR, while the TCRdb copy is restricted to in-frame clones and leaves out a portion. The repertoire consists of under 300,000 clones, with about nine tenths occurring once and the leading ten covering about 0.94%. Sequencing input: peripheral blood. The origin of the receptors is a woman in her forties who had recovered from COVID-19.

This clone was counted between two and nine times. The V gene is TRBV5-1, the J gene TRBJ1-6, with D possibly matching TRBD1 (5 bases). The CDR3 loop spans 15 amino acids. Trimming pared 1 base from V and 8 bases from J, leaving 13 bases between. Germline assignment: CDR1 SGHRS and CDR2 YFSETQ. The CDR3 nucleotides are TGCGCCAGCAGCTTGCGGGACGCGGGGGATTCACCCCTCCACTTT. Protein sequence: CASSLRDAGDSPLHF.

This chain links TRBV5-6 with TRBJ2-4; D is undetermined. The germline CDR1 and CDR2 sequences are SGHDT and YYEEEE. The V gene lost 4 bases and the J gene lost 5 bases, with 10 bases spanning the gap. The CDR3 extends over 13 amino acids. This chain's CDR3 is CASSPPGQNIQYF. The CDR3 coding sequence is TGTGCCAGCAGCCCCCCGGGTCAAAACATTCAGTACTTC.

This sequence joins TRBV18 and TRBJ1-3, with TRBD1 matching 8 bases. Trimming took 5 bases from V and 3 from J; bases not matched to a gene: 9. CDR1 is KGHSH, CDR2 LQKENI, per germline. The CDR3 totals 16 residues. The CDR3 region is CASSIDRGSFGNTIYF. For the CDR3, the DNA is TGTGCCAGCTCAATCGACAGGGGATCGTTTGGAAACACCATATATTTT.

The chain employs TRBV30 and TRBJ2-7, with D perhaps matching TRBD1 (6 bases). With 2 bases removed from V and 4 bases from J, the gap between germline ends came to 9 bases. CDR1 GTSNPN and CDR2 SVGIG come from the germline V gene (reference sequence). CDR3 length equals 12 residues. CDR3 coding DNA: TGTGCCTGGAGTACACAGGGTTACGAGCAGTACTTC. Translated: CAWSTQGYEQYF.

The chain employs TRBV12-3 or TRBV12-4 and TRBJ2-5; D unclear. V was pared by 4 bases and J by 6 bases, with 6 bases between. The CDR3 runs 11 residues. CDR3 sequence reads: CASSSSKTQYF. In DNA form, the CDR3 reads TGTGCCAGCAGTTCTTCTAAGACCCAGTACTTC.

V and J are TRBV25-1 and TRBJ2-5, with 9 bases that match TRBD1. The CDR3 contains 16 residues. V lost 4 bases, J lost 2 bases, and 8 bases stayed unmatched. CDR1 is MGHDK, CDR2 SYGVNS, per germline. The CDR3 protein is CASSAPGTGRQETQYF. DNA for the CDR3: TGTGCCAGCAGTGCCCCCGGGACAGGGAGGCAAGAGACCCAGTACTTC.

The chain combines TRBV3-1 (or the pseudogene TRBV3-2) with TRBJ1-1, with a possible D match to TRBD1 (5 bases). This CDR3 spans 14 amino acids. V dropped 5 bases and J dropped 0 bases, with 10 bases sitting between them. Germline V gene lookup returns CDR1 LGHDT and CDR2 YNNKEL (reference sequence). The CDR3 loop reads CASSATRVNTEAFF. Here the CDR3 DNA reads TGTGCCAGCAGCGCAACCAGGGTGAACACTGAAGCTTTCTTT.

J is TRBJ2-3 and V is TRBV19, with D possibly TRBD2 on 6 matching bases. This CDR3 comprises 14 residues. The V end was cut by 3 bases, the J end by 6 bases, with 13 bases between. Germline CDR1 and CDR2: LNHDA and SQIVND (reference sequence). In nucleotides, the CDR3 is TGTGCCAGTAGTATGGGGGGAGTTCTTGATACGCAGTATTTT. It is translated as CASSMGGVLDTQYF.

The V call is TRBV11-2, the J call TRBJ2-7; weak D call: TRBD2 (5 bases). Germline assignment: CDR1 SGHAT and CDR2 FQNNGV. The ends were cut back, 3 bases at V and 3 bases at J, with 9 bases in the middle. The CDR3 extends over 13 amino acids. The CDR3 coding sequence is TGTGCCAGCAGCTTCCGCGGGCACTACGAGCAGTACTTC. Its translation: CASSFRGHYEQYF.

The CDR3 region is CASSEGRLWTGGDEQYF. DNA of the CDR3: TGTGCCAGCAGTGAAGGAAGGTTGTGGACAGGGGGCGACGAGCAGTACTTC. The gene calls are TRBV6-1 and TRBJ2-7, with 11 bases lining up with TRBD1. The germline V gene has CDR1 MNHNS and CDR2 SASEGT. CDR3 length equals 17 residues. V shed 1 base, J shed 5 bases, and the junction held 10 bases outside the gene matches.

V gene TRBV15 combines with J gene TRBJ2-1; TRBD2 matches at 12 bases. Germline CDR1 is LNHNV and CDR2 is YYDKDF (reference sequence). J gave up 6 bases and V 1 base, and 1 base lay outside the gene matches. CDR3 size: 15 residues. CDR3 sequence reads: CATSRGTSGVNEQFF. As DNA, the CDR3 is TGTGCCACCAGCAGAGGGACTAGCGGGGTCAATGAGCAGTTCTTC. The whole variable domain, filled in from reference TRBV15 and TRBJ2-1, reads DAMVIQNPRYQVTQFGKPVTLSCSQTLNHNVMYWYQQKSSQAPKLLFHYYDKDFNNEADTPDNFQSRRPNTSFCFLDIRSPGLGDTAMYLCATSRGTSGVNEQFFGPGTRLTVL.

This clone was seen a few times. The V call is TRBV3-1 (or the pseudogene TRBV3-2), the J call TRBJ1-2, with a tentative D call TRBD1 (5 bases). The germline CDR1 and CDR2 sequences are LGHDT and YNNKEL (reference sequence). Trimming removed 7 bases from V and 2 bases from J, with 8 bases in between. The CDR3 consists of 12 residues. For the CDR3, the DNA is TGTGCCAGCACTCAGGGCAACTATGGCTACACCTTC. Translated: CASTQGNYGYTF.

The chain links TRBV9 to TRBJ1-1, with a possible D match to TRBD1 (6 bases). V lost 0 bases, J lost 4 bases, and 7 bases lay in between. CDR3 length: 13 amino acids. CDR1 is SGDLS and CDR2 is YYNGEE in the germline V gene. As DNA, the CDR3 is TGTGCCAGCAGCGTAGGGGGGCTCACTGAAGCTTTCTTT. Translated: CASSVGGLTEAFF.

This rearrangement joins TRBV10-3 to TRBJ2-5; 9 bases map to TRBD2. The CDR3 consists of 16 residues. Germline values: CDR1 ENHRY, CDR2 SYGVKD. The V and J ends lost 4 bases and 2 bases, in that order; junction bases with no gene match: 8. This CDR3 is CAISGVAGDLQETQYF. The CDR3 DNA sequence: TGTGCCATCAGTGGGGTAGCGGGAGATCTTCAAGAGACCCAGTACTTC.

This chain links TRBV16 with TRBJ2-3; 7 bases fit TRBD1. The CDR3 runs 15 residues. The V segment lost 3 bases and the J segment 2 bases; nucleotides outside the gene matches: 5. The V gene's germline CDR1 is KGHSY and CDR2 FQNENV. The CDR3: CASSQTGTDTDTQYF. The CDR3 DNA follows: TGTGCCAGCAGCCAGACCGGGACAGACACAGATACGCAGTATTTT.

In this sample, this clone turned up once. The junction and the germline gene differ at one end; a read error may be behind it. The chain employs TRBV7-2 and TRBJ2-3; tentative D call: TRBD1 (5 bases). The CDR3 consists of 12 residues. CDR1 and CDR2 (germline): SGHTA, FQGNSA. Here the CDR3 reads CASSLGQGSLVF. Written as DNA, the CDR3 is TGTGCCAGCAGCCTCGGCCAGGGAAGCTTGGTTTTT.

V and J are TRBV18 and TRBJ1-2; D not resolved. CDR1 KGHSH and CDR2 LQKENI come from the germline V gene. Deletions cut 4 bases from V and 3 bases from J, with 9 bases between. The CDR3 has 13 amino acids. Written as DNA, the CDR3 is TGTGCCAGCTCACGGGCCTCAGACTATGGCTACACCTTC. Amino acids: CASSRASDYGYTF.

V gene TRBV7-8 combines with J gene TRBJ2-2, with 8 positions matching TRBD2. The CDR3 sequence is 16 residues long. Germline trimming cut 0 bases from V and 6 bases from J; bases unmatched to any gene: 6. From germline, CDR1 is SGHVS and CDR2 FQNEAQ. The DNA of the CDR3 is TGTGCCAGCAGCTTAGCGGCGGGAGGTTGGGCCGGGGAGCTGTTTTTT. Amino acid sequence: CASSLAAGGWAGELFF. The whole variable domain, remainder taken from reference TRBV7-8 and TRBJ2-2, is GAGVSQSPRYKVAKRGQDVALRCDPISGHVSLFWYQQALGQGPEFLTYFQNEAQLDKSGLPSDRFFAERPEGSVSTLKIQRTQQEDSAVYLCASSLAAGGWAGELFFGEGSRLTVL.